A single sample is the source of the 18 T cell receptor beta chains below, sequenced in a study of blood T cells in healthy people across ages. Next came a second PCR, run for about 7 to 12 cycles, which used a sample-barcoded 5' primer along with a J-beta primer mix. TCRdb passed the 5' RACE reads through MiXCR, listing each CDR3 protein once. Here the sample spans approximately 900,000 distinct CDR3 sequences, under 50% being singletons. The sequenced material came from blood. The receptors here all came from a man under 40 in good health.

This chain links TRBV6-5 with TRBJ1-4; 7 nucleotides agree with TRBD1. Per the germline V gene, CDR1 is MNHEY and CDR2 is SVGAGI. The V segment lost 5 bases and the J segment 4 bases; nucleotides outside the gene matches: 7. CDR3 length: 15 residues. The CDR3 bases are TGTGCCAGCAGTCTTCACAGGGGAGATAATGAAAAACTGTTTTTT. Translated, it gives CASSLHRGDNEKLFF.

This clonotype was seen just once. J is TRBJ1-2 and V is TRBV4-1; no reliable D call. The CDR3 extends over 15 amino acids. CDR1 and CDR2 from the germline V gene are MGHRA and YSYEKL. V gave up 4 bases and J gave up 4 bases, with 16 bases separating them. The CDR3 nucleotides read TGCGCCAGCAGCCCAGTGGGAGTCGACCTCTATGGCTACACCTTC. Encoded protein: CASSPVGVDLYGYTF.

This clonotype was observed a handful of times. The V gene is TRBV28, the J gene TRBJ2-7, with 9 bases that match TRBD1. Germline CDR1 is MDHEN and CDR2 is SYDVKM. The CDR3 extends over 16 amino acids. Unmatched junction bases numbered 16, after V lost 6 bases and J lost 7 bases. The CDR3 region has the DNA TGTGCCAGCAGCTACCGGCCCGGGACAGGGTATCAAGAGCAGTACTTC. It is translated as CASSYRPGTGYQEQYF. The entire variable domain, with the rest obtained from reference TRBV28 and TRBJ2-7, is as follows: DVKVTQSSRYLVKRTGEKVFLECVQDMDHENMFWYRQDPGLGLRLIYFSYDVKMKEKGDIPEGYSVSREKKERFSLILESASTNQTSMYLCASSYRPGTGYQEQYFGPGTRLTVT.

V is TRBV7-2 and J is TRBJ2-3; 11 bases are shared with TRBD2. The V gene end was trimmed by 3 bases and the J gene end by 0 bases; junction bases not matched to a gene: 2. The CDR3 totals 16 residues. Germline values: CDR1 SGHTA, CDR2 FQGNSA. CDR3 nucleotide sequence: TGTGCCAGCAGCTTTAGCGGGGGGGGTAGCACAGATACGCAGTATTTT. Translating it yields CASSFSGGGSTDTQYF.

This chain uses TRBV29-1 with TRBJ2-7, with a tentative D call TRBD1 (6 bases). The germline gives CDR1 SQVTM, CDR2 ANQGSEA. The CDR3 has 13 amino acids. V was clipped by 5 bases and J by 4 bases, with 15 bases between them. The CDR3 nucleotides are TGCAGCGTTCAACTCAGGGGCCAGTACGAGCAGTACTTC. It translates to CSVQLRGQYEQYF.

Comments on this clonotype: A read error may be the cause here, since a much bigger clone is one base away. The chain's CDR3 is CSASLLAGSPYEQYF. Here the CDR3 DNA reads TGCAGTGCTAGTTTACTAGCGGGGAGCCCCTACGAGCAGTACTTC. The chain is built from TRBV20-1 and TRBJ2-7; 10 bases are shared with TRBD2. V gave up 3 bases and J gave up 2 bases; unmatched junction bases: 7. Germline CDR1 and CDR2: DFQATT and SNEGSKA (reference sequence). CDR3 length: 15 residues.

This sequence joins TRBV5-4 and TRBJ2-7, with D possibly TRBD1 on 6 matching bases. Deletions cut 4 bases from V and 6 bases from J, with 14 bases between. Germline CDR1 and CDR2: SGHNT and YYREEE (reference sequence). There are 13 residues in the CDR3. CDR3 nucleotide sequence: TGTGCCAGCAGCAATCGTACAGGGTCCGAGCAGTACTTC. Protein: CASSNRTGSEQYF.

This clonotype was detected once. The CDR3 here is CSARGARQGGTEAFF. Here the CDR3 DNA reads TGCAGTGCTAGAGGGGCCCGACAGGGAGGCACTGAAGCTTTCTTT. The V call is TRBV20-1, the J call TRBJ1-1, with TRBD1 matching 7 bases. CDR1 is DFQATT and CDR2 is SNEGSKA in the germline V gene (reference sequence). The V gene end was trimmed by 1 base and the J gene end by 4 bases; junction bases not matched to a gene: 9. This CDR3 has 15 amino acids.

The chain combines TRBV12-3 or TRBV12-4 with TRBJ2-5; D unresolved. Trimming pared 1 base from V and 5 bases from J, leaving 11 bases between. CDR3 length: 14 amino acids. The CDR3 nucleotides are TGTGCCAGCAGTTTAGAGGGTGTCGGGGAGACCCAGTACTTC. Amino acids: CASSLEGVGETQYF.

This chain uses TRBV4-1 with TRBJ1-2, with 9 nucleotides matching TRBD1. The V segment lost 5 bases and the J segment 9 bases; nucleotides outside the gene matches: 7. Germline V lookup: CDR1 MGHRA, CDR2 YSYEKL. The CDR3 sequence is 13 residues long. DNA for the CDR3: TGCGCCAGCAGCGTAACAGGGGGCCCCAGCTACACCTTC. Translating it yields CASSVTGGPSYTF.

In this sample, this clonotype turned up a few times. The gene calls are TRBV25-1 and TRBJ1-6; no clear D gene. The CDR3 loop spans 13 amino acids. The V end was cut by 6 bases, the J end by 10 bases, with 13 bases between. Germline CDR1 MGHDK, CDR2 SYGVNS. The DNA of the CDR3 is TGTGCCAGCAGCCCCATCGTGGGCTCACCCCTCCACTTT. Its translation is CASSPIVGSPLHF.

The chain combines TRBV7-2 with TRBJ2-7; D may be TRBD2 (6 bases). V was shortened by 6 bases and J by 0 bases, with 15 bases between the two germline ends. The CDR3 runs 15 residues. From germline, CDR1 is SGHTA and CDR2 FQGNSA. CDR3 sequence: CASSLHRGSSYEQYF. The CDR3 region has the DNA TGTGCCAGCAGTCTCCACCGGGGGAGCTCCTACGAGCAGTACTTC.

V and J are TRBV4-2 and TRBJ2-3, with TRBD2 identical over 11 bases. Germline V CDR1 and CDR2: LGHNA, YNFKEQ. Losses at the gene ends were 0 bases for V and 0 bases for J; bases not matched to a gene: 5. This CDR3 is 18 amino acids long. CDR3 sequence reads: CASSQEAASGGSTDTQYF. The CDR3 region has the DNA TGTGCCAGCAGCCAAGAAGCGGCTAGCGGGGGGAGCACAGATACGCAGTATTTT.

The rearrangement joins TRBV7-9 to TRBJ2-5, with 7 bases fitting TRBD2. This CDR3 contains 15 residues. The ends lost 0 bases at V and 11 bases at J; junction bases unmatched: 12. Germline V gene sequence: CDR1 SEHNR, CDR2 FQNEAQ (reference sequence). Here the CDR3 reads CASSLASGPREEQYF. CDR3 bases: TGTGCCAGCAGCTTAGCGAGCGGCCCTCGGGAGGAGCAGTACTTC.

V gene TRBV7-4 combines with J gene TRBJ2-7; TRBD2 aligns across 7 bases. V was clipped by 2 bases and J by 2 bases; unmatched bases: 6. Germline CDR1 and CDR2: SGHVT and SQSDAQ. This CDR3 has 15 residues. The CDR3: CASSLNPAGTYEQYF. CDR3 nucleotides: TGTGCCAGCAGCTTAAATCCAGCGGGGACCTACGAGCAGTACTTC.

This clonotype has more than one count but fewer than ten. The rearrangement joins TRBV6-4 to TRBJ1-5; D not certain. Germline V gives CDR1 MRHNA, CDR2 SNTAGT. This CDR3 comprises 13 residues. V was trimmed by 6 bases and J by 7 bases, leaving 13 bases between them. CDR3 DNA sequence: TGTGCCAGCAGCCCCCACAGAGGGCAGCCCCAGCATTTT. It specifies CASSPHRGQPQHF.

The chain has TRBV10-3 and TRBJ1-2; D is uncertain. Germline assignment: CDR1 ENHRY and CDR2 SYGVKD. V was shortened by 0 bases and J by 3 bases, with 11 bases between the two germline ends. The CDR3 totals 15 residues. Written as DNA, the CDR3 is TGTGCCATCAGTGAGTCCCTACGGGGTTACTATGGCTACACCTTC. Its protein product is CAISESLRGYYGYTF.

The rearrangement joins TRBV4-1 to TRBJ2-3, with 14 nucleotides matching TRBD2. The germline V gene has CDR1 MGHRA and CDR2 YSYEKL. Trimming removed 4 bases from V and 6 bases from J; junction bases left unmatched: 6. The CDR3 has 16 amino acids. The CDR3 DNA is TGCGCCAGCAGCCTCCAGACTAGCGGGGGGGCGGATACGCAGTATTTT. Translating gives CASSLQTSGGADTQYF.